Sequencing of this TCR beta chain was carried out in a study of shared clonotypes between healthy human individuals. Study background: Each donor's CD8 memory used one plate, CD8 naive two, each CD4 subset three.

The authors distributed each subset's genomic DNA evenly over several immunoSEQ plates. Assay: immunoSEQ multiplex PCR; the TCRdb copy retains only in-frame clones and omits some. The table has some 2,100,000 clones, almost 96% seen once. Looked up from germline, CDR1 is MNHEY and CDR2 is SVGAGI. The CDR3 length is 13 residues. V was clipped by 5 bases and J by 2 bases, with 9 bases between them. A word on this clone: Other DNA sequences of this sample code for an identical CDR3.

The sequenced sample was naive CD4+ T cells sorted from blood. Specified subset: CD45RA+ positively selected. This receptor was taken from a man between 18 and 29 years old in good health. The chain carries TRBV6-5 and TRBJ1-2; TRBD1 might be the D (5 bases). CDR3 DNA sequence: TGTGCCAGCAGTGGGACGGGAAACTATGGCTACACCTTC. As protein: CASSGTGNYGYTF.